Each of the 2 T cell receptor beta chains below was sequenced from the same sample in a study of shared clonotypes between healthy human individuals. The protocol was immunoSEQ multiplex PCR, while the TCRdb copy is restricted to in-frame clones and leaves out a portion. The repertoire holds millions of clones, over 85% seen once, with over 0.12% in the top ten. Material: naive CD4+ T cells sorted from blood. The sample's subset: CD45RA+ positively selected. These receptors were obtained from a man aged 18-30 years in good health.

This clone was observed once. CDR3 region: CASSLGVLGSPKAFF. CDR3 coding DNA: TGTGCCAGCAGCTTAGGGGTTCTGGGGAGTCCTAAAGCTTTCTTT. This chain uses TRBV7-2 with TRBJ1-1, with unresolved D. The CDR3 consists of 15 residues. Trimming took 1 base from V and 9 from J, leaving 18 bases between them. The germline V gene encodes CDR1 SGHTA and CDR2 FQGNSA.

The chain has TRBV9 and TRBJ2-7; TRBD2 matches at 7 bases. Germline lookup yields CDR1 SGDLS and CDR2 YYNGEE. The CDR3 contains 16 residues. J lost 4 bases, V lost 0 bases, and 10 bases had no gene match. The CDR3 protein is CASSVGGGSVPYEQYF. CDR3 bases: TGTGCCAGCAGCGTAGGGGGCGGGAGCGTACCTTACGAGCAGTACTTC.